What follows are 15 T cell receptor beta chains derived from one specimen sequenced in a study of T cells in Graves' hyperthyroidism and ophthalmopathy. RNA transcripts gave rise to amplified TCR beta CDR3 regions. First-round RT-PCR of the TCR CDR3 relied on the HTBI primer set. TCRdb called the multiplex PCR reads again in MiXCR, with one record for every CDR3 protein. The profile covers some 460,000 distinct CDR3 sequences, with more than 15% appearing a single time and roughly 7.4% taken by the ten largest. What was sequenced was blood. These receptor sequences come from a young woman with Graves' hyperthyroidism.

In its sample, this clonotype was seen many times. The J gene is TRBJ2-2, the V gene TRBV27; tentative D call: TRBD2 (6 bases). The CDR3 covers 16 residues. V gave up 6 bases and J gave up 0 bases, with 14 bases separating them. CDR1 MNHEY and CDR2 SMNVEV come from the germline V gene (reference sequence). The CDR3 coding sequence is TGTGCCAGCAGGCCCGGTGGGAGGCCGAACACCGGGGAGCTGTTTTTT. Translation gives CASRPGGRPNTGELFF.

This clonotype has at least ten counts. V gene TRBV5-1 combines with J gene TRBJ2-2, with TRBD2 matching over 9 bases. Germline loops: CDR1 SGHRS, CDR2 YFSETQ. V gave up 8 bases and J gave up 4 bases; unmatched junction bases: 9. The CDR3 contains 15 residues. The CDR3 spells CARDWTSEGTGELFF. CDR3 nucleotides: TGCGCCAGGGACTGGACTAGCGAGGGCACCGGGGAGCTGTTTTTT.

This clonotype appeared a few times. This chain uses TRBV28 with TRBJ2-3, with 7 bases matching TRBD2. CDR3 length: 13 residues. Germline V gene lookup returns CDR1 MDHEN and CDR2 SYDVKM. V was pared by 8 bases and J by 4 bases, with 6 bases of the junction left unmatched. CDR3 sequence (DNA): TGTGCCAGCGGAGGGAGGGCCGCAGATACGCAGTATTTT. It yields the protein CASGGRAADTQYF. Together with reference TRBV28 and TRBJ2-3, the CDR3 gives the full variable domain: DVKVTQSSRYLVKRTGEKVFLECVQDMDHENMFWYRQDPGLGLRLIYFSYDVKMKEKGDIPEGYSVSREKKERFSLILESASTNQTSMYLCASGGRAADTQYFGPGTRLTVL.

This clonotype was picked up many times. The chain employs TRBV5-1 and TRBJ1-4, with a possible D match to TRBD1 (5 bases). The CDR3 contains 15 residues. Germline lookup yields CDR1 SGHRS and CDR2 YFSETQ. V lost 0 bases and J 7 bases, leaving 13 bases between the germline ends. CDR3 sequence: CASSLVMGEGEKLFF. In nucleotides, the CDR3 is TGCGCCAGCAGCTTGGTGATGGGGGAAGGTGAAAAACTGTTTTTT.

This CDR3 is CASSIMASGSYEQYF. In nucleotides, the CDR3 is TGTGCCAGTAGTATCATGGCTAGCGGGAGCTACGAGCAGTACTTC. The V and J genes are TRBV19 and TRBJ2-7, with 10 bases fitting TRBD2. The CDR3 totals 15 residues. V gave up 3 bases and J gave up 3 bases; unmatched junction bases: 5. The germline gives CDR1 LNHDA, CDR2 SQIVND (reference sequence).

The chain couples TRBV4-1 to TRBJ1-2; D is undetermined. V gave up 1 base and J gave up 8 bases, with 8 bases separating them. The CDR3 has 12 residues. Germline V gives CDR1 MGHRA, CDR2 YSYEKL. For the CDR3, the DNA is TGCGCCAGCAGCCAAGGGTACGGAGGCTACACCTTC. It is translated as CASSQGYGGYTF.

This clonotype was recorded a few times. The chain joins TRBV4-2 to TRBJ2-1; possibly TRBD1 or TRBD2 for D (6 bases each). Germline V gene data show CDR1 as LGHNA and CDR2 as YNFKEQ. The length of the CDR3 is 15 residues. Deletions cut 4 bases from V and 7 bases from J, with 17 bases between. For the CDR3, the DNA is TGTGCCAGCAGCCTTGGACTATCGGGGGCGAATGAGCAGTTCTTC. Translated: CASSLGLSGANEQFF.

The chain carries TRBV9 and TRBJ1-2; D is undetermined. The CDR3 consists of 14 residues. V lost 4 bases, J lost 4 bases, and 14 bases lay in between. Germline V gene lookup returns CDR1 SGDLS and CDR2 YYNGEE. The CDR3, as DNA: TGTGCCAGCAGCCCCACCCGTAGTCCCTATGGCTACACCTTC. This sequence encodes CASSPTRSPYGYTF.

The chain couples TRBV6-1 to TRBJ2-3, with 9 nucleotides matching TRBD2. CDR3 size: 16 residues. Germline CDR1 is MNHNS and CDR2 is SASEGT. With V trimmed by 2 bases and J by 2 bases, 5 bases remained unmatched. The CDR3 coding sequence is TGTGCCAGCAGTGAATTAGCGGGGGCCTACACAGATACGCAGTATTTT. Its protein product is CASSELAGAYTDTQYF.

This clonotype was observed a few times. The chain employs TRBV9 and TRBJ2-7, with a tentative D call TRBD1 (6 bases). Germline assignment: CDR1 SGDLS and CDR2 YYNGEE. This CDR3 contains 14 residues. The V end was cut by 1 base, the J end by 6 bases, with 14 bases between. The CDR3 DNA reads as TGTGCCAGCAGCGTAACGGGAAGGGGGAGCGAGCAGTACTTC. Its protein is CASSVTGRGSEQYF.

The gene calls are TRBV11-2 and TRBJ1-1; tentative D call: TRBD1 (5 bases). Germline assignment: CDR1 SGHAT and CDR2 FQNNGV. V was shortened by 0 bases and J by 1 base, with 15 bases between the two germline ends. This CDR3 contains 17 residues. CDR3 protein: CASSLDSGRAGNTEAFF. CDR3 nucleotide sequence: TGTGCCAGCAGCTTAGATTCAGGGAGGGCGGGGAACACTGAAGCTTTCTTT.

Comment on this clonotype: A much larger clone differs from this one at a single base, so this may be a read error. The DNA for the CDR3 is TGTGCCAGCAGCTTAAGTGGGGAAAGAGATACCCAGTACTTC. It yields the protein CASSLSGERDTQYF. The J gene is TRBJ2-5, the V gene TRBV7-3; unclear D gene. The CDR3 runs 14 residues. The V end lost 1 base, the J end lost 8 bases, and 14 bases lay between the germline ends. CDR1 is SGHTA and CDR2 is FQGTGA in the germline V gene.

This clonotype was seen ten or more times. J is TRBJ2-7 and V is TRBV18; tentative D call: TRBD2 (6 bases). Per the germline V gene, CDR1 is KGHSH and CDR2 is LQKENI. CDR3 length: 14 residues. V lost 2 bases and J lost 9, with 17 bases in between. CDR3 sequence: CASSPDKASGGQYF. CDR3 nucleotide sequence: TGTGCCAGCTCACCAGACAAGGCTTCCGGGGGGCAGTACTTC.

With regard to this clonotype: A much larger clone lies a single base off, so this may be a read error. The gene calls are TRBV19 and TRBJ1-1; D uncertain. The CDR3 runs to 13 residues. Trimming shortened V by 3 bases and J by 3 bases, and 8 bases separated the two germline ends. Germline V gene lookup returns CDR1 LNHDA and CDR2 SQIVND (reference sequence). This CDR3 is CASSISFYTEAFF. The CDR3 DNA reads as TGTGCCAGTAGTATTTCTTTCTACACTGAAGCTTTCTTT.

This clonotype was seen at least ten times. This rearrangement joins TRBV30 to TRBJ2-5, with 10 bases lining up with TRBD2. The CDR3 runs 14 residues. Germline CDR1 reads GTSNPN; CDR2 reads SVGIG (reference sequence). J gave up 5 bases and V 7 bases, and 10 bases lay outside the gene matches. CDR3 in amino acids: CASRASGRSETQYF. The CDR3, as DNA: TGTGCCTCCCGAGCTAGCGGGAGATCCGAGACCCAGTACTTC.